Below are 10 T cell receptor beta chains sequenced from a single sample in a study of blood T cell repertoires in COVID-19. Method: immunoSEQ multiplex PCR; TCRdb's copy keeps in-frame clones and lacks some. The sample has some 330,000 clones, over 75% seen once. Sequenced: PBMCs or T cells enriched from blood (not recorded which). The receptors shown here come from a man aged 25 to 40 who had recovered from COVID-19.

V is TRBV6-1 and J is TRBJ1-1, with a possible D match to TRBD1 (6 bases). In germline, CDR1 is MNHNS, CDR2 SASEGT. The CDR3 has 16 amino acids. V was shortened by 4 bases and J by 1 base, with 16 bases between the two germline ends. For the CDR3, the DNA is TGTGCCAGCAGTGCCGACAGGTCGGGTTCGAACACTGAAGCTTTCTTT. This codes for CASSADRSGSNTEAFF.

V usage is TRBV18 and J usage is TRBJ2-4; D may be TRBD2 (6 bases). The CDR3 is made up of 16 amino acids. V was shortened by 2 bases and J by 0 bases, with 11 bases between the two germline ends. CDR1 KGHSH and CDR2 LQKENI come from the germline V gene. The CDR3 region has the DNA TGTGCCAGCTCACCATTGGCGGGGCCAGCCAAAAACATTCAGTACTTC. Its protein product is CASSPLAGPAKNIQYF.

This chain joins TRBV10-3 and TRBJ2-1; TRBD2 might be the D (7 bases). This CDR3 comprises 15 residues. Germline loops: CDR1 ENHRY, CDR2 SYGVKD. The V end was cut by 7 bases, the J end by 0 bases, with 13 bases between. CDR3 loop: CAITSGGASYNEQFF. The DNA for the CDR3 is TGTGCCATCACCAGTGGGGGGGCCTCCTACAATGAGCAGTTCTTC.

This chain uses TRBV21-1 with TRBJ2-7; the D segment call TRBD2 is taken from the table without a DNA check. TRBV21-1 is designated a pseudogene. The CDR3 loop spans 17 amino acids. In nucleotides, the CDR3 is TGTGCCAGCAGCACCGAAGCTAGCGGGGGGCCCTCCTACGAGCAGTACTTC. Translated, it gives CASSTEASGGPSYEQYF.

V is TRBV7-8 and J is TRBJ1-5, with D possibly being TRBD1 (6 bases). Germline V gene sequence: CDR1 SGHVS, CDR2 FQNEAQ. Trimming removed 5 bases at V and 4 bases at J, with 18 bases between. The CDR3 is made up of 16 amino acids. The CDR3 DNA reads TGTGCCAGCAGCCCGCACGGTGACAGGCCTAATCAGCCCCAGCATTTT. Protein: CASSPHGDRPNQPQHF.

The gene calls are TRBV30 and TRBJ1-1; D perhaps matches TRBD1 (6 bases). The CDR3 contains 16 residues. Germline-derived CDR1 and CDR2 are GTSNPN and SVGIG (reference sequence). V was shortened by 4 bases and J by 4 bases, with 22 bases between the two germline ends. The chain's CDR3 is CAWIRTPQVRGTEAFF. The CDR3 bases are TGTGCCTGGATTCGGACACCCCAAGTCAGGGGCACTGAAGCTTTCTTT.

The V call is TRBV5-4, the J call TRBJ1-1; D is unresolved. V was pared by 1 base and J by 4 bases, with 11 bases between. The CDR3 contains 14 residues. The germline CDR1 and CDR2 sequences are SGHNT and YYREEE (reference sequence). The chain's CDR3 is CASSLPGLSTEAFF. The CDR3 region has the DNA TGTGCCAGCAGCTTGCCGGGTTTGAGCACTGAAGCTTTCTTT.

This sequence joins TRBV29-1 and TRBJ2-7; D gene ambiguous. Germline V gene lookup returns CDR1 SQVTM and CDR2 ANQGSEA. This CDR3 contains 11 residues. V lost 6 bases to trimming and J lost 4 bases, with 10 bases between them. CDR3 coding DNA: TGCAGCGTCGGAGACCTTTACGAGCAGTACTTC. It is translated as CSVGDLYEQYF.

The rearrangement links TRBV3-1 (or the pseudogene TRBV3-2) to TRBJ2-7, with TRBD2 matching over 9 bases. This CDR3 region has 12 residues. Looked up from germline, CDR1 is LGHDT and CDR2 is YNNKEL (reference sequence). The CDR3 is CAAGGDTYEQYF. DNA of the CDR3: TGTGCAGCGGGGGGCGACACCTACGAGCAGTACTTC.

The rearrangement links TRBV11-2 to TRBJ1-2, with D possibly being TRBD1 (5 bases). The V gene lost 3 bases and the J gene lost 8 bases, with 13 bases spanning the gap. This CDR3 has 13 residues. From germline, CDR1 is SGHAT and CDR2 FQNNGV. CDR3 DNA: TGTGCCAGCAGCTTGGACGGGGGGGGAGGCTACACCTTC. Its translation is CASSLDGGGGYTF.